The source of this T cell receptor (beta chain) is a study of blood T cell repertoires in COVID-19. The wider study: Material from acute and convalescent COVID-19 was sourced from the United States, Italy and Spain. PBMCs, B-cell-depleted T cells, or T cells provided the cDNA or gDNA that made up the material.

Original methodology: Reference gene primer amplification gave estimated nucleated cell counts. Generated by immunoSEQ multiplex PCR, the TCRdb table keeps only in-frame clones and is missing some. Clonal size and the V and J genes are those of that table, whereas D and trimming came from the DNA. Of some 670,000 clones in the sample, approximately 90% were seen once. The V gene lost 7 bases and the J gene lost 5 bases, with 14 bases spanning the gap. Germline CDR1 is MNHEY and CDR2 is SVGAGI. The length of the CDR3 is 13 residues. This clone came up a few times. The genes are TRBV6-5 and TRBJ2-5, with D perhaps matching TRBD1 (7 bases). The clonotype comes from a woman in her late teens or twenties with acute or convalescent COVID-19. The source material was peripheral blood. The DNA of the CDR3 is TGTGCCAGCACCCTACAGGGGACTGAGACCCAGTACTTC. Encoded protein: CASTLQGTETQYF.